Listed below are T cell receptor beta chains from one sample, sequenced in a study of blood T cells in healthy people across ages. TCRdb ran MiXCR on the 5' RACE reads and lists one entry per CDR3 protein. The table has some 1.5 million distinct CDR3 sequences, around 40% seen once. The sample was blood. Receptor source: a woman younger than 30 in good health. CDR3s include the opening cysteine and the closing phenylalanine or tryptophan. Each record gives: V gene, D gene, J gene, clone size, CDR3 protein, CDR3 DNA. The D gene is left open where the match is weak. Where a row states a size, it is once, few, many or the class of an expanded clone; other rows omit it.

V: TRBV2
D: NA
J: TRBJ2-7
size: NA
CDR3: CASSVWTGDNEQYF
DNA: TGTGCCAGCAGTGTGTGGACTGGGGACAATGAGCAGTACTTC

V: TRBV3-1
D: NA
J: TRBJ2-1
size: many
CDR3: CASSRSEIYYNEQFF
DNA: TGTGCCAGCAGCCGATCCGAGATCTACTACAATGAGCAGTTCTTC

V: TRBV28
D: NA
J: TRBJ2-1
size: few
CDR3: CASSQPPRSSYNEQFF
DNA: TGTGCCAGCAGTCAACCCCCCAGGTCCTCCTACAATGAGCAGTTCTTC

V: TRBV12-3/TRBV12-4
D: NA
J: TRBJ2-3
size: once
CDR3: CASSPTRSTIADTQYF
DNA: TGTGCCAGCAGTCCTACCCGGAGCACGATCGCAGATACGCAGTATTTT

V: TRBV7-9
D: NA
J: TRBJ2-3
size: NA
CDR3: CASSLTQDTQYF
DNA: TGTGCCAGCAGCTTGACGCAGGATACGCAGTATTTT

V: TRBV20-1
D: NA
J: TRBJ2-1
size: few
CDR3: CSASEGGARFNEQFF
DNA: TGCAGTGCTAGTGAAGGGGGGGCCCGCTTCAATGAGCAGTTCTTC

V: TRBV20-1
D: TRBD2
J: TRBJ2-7
size: NA
CDR3: CSATRTSEQYF
DNA: TGCAGTGCTACCCGGACTAGCGAGCAGTACTTC

V: TRBV28
D: TRBD1
J: TRBJ1-2
size: NA
CDR3: CASSQDRVNGCTF
DNA: TGTGCCAGCAGTCAAGACAGGGTCAATGGCTGCACCTTC

V: TRBV6-4
D: NA
J: TRBJ2-1
size: once
CDR3: CASSETGFAYNEQFF
DNA: TGTGCCAGCAGTGAGACGGGCTTTGCCTACAATGAGCAGTTCTTC

V: TRBV3-1
D: TRBD1
J: TRBJ1-5
size: NA
CDR3: CASSHTGGVSQPRHF
DNA: TGTGCCAGCAGCCACACAGGGGGAGTCAGTCAGCCCCGGCATTTT

V: TRBV7-9
D: TRBD2
J: TRBJ2-5
size: NA
CDR3: CASSFLRGAVGNEQYF
DNA: TGTGCCAGCAGCTTTTTGCGGGGGGCGGTCGGGAATGAGCAGTACTTC

V: TRBV6-1
D: NA
J: TRBJ2-1
size: NA
CDR3: CASSTPNSNEQFF
DNA: TGTGCCAGCAGTACTCCCAACTCCAATGAGCAGTTCTTC

V: TRBV3-1
D: TRBD2
J: TRBJ2-5
size: NA
CDR3: CASSQVPRPGLAEETQYF
DNA: TGTGCCAGCAGCCAAGTGCCACGCCCGGGACTAGCGGAAGAGACCCAGTACTTC

V: TRBV3-1
D: NA
J: TRBJ2-5
size: NA
CDR3: CASSQVQYNEQYF
DNA: TGTGCCAGCAGCCAGGTGCAGTACAATGAGCAGTACTTC

V: TRBV27
D: TRBD1
J: TRBJ2-4
size: few
CDR3: CASSLRGTGKAKNIQYF
DNA: TGTGCCAGCAGTTTAAGGGGGACAGGGAAGGCCAAAAACATTCAGTACTTC

V: TRBV30
D: NA
J: TRBJ1-6
size: once
CDR3: CAPVEGGNSPLHF
DNA: TGTGCCCCGGTAGAAGGGGGGAATTCACCCCTCCACTTT